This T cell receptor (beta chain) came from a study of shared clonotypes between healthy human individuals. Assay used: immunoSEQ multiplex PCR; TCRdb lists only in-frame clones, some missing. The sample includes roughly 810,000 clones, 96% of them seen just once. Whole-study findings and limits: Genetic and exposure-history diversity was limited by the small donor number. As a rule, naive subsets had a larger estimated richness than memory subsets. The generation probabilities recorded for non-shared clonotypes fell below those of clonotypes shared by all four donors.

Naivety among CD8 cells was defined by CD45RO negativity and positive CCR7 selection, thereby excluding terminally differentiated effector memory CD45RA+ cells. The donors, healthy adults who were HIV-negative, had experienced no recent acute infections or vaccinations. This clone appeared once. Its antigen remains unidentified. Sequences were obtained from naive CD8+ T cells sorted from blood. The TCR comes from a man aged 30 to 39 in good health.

The CDR3, as DNA: TGTGCCAGCAGTCGAGTTAAGAACACTGAAGCTTTCTTT. This gives the protein CASSRVKNTEAFF. This chain links TRBV27 with TRBJ1-1; D is unclear. The V end was cut by 5 bases, the J end by 1 base, with 8 bases between. CDR3 length: 13 amino acids. Germline CDR1 reads MNHEY; CDR2 reads SMNVEV (reference sequence).